This T cell receptor beta chain was observed in a study of T cell repertoires in cytomegalovirus infection. Across the whole study: Public TCR beta signatures were indicative of both CMV infection and a matching HLA type.

Study-wide points: It was HLA-C-restricted CMV-specific TCR beta clonotypes that dominated the response ex vivo.

From germline, CDR1 is MNHNY and CDR2 SVGAGI (reference sequence). The length of the CDR3 is 17 residues. The ends lost 6 bases at V and 6 bases at J; junction bases unmatched: 15. This clonotype was picked up a small number of times. What it binds is not known. TCRdb ran MiXCR on the reads and lists one entry per CDR3 protein. The sample consists of hundreds of thousands of distinct CDR3 sequences, 15% to 20% of them appearing once. This chain links TRBV6-6 with TRBJ2-3, with 10 bases lining up with TRBD2. The source of this sequence is a human donor in good health (CMV status not recorded). Some clones in this sample may be carry-over from other donors' samples. The sequencing input was PBMCs. In DNA form, the CDR3 reads TGTGCCAGCAGGCCCTTGTTCAGCGGGAGGGCAGGCGATACGCAGTATTTT. It translates to CASRPLFSGRAGDTQYF.